This TCR beta chain comes out of a study of monozygotic twins with inflammatory bowel disease. Whole-study results and caveats: Results did not support any single strong IBD-associated signal or clonotype. Twins classed as concordant or discordant showed no difference in repertoire similarity, possibly from limited power. TCRbeta diversity (inverse Simpson) was lower in IBD patients than in healthy co-twins.

With regard to this clonotype: Its antigen is as yet unknown.

cDNA was produced in eight separate reactions per sample. For each CDR3 protein, TCRdb gives one entry from its re-call of the 5' RACE reads, without DNA. This sample's table has about 450,000 distinct CDR3 sequences. CDR3 size: 13 residues. CDR1 KGHSH and CDR2 LQKENI come from the germline V gene. The source material was blood. This receptor was obtained from a human donor with ulcerative colitis or Crohn's disease, or a healthy co-twin of an affected twin (not recorded which). The rearrangement links TRBV18 to TRBJ2-7. This CDR3 reads CASSRQDLGEQYF.